The source of this T cell receptor beta chain is a study of cytomegalovirus exposure and HLA in healthy donors. Turning to the study itself: The platform used for the 95 to 150 validation repertoires matched that of the approximately 710 first-cohort repertoires, a later analysis reported. Overall study results and limits: In the 120 or so validation repertoires, about 95% of cluster scores exceeded 0, per a later analysis.

For this clone: Its antigen is unidentified.

The donors were in the approximately 120-subject validation cohort, distinct from the approximately 700-subject first cohort. The V end lost 0 bases, the J end lost 0 bases, and 12 bases lay between the germline ends. Germline CDR1 and CDR2: LGHNA and YSLEER. This CDR3 has 17 residues. Assay used: immunoSEQ multiplex PCR; TCRdb lists only in-frame clones, some missing. Here the sample spans some 270,000 clones, about 86% being singletons. The sequence came from a woman younger than 35 in good health and CMV-seronegative. Sequenced: PBMCs. The chain links TRBV4-3 to TRBJ1-3; D is ambiguous. This chain's CDR3 is CASSQDPARNSGNTIYF. CDR3 DNA sequence: TGCGCCAGCAGCCAAGATCCTGCCAGAAACTCTGGAAACACCATATATTTT.